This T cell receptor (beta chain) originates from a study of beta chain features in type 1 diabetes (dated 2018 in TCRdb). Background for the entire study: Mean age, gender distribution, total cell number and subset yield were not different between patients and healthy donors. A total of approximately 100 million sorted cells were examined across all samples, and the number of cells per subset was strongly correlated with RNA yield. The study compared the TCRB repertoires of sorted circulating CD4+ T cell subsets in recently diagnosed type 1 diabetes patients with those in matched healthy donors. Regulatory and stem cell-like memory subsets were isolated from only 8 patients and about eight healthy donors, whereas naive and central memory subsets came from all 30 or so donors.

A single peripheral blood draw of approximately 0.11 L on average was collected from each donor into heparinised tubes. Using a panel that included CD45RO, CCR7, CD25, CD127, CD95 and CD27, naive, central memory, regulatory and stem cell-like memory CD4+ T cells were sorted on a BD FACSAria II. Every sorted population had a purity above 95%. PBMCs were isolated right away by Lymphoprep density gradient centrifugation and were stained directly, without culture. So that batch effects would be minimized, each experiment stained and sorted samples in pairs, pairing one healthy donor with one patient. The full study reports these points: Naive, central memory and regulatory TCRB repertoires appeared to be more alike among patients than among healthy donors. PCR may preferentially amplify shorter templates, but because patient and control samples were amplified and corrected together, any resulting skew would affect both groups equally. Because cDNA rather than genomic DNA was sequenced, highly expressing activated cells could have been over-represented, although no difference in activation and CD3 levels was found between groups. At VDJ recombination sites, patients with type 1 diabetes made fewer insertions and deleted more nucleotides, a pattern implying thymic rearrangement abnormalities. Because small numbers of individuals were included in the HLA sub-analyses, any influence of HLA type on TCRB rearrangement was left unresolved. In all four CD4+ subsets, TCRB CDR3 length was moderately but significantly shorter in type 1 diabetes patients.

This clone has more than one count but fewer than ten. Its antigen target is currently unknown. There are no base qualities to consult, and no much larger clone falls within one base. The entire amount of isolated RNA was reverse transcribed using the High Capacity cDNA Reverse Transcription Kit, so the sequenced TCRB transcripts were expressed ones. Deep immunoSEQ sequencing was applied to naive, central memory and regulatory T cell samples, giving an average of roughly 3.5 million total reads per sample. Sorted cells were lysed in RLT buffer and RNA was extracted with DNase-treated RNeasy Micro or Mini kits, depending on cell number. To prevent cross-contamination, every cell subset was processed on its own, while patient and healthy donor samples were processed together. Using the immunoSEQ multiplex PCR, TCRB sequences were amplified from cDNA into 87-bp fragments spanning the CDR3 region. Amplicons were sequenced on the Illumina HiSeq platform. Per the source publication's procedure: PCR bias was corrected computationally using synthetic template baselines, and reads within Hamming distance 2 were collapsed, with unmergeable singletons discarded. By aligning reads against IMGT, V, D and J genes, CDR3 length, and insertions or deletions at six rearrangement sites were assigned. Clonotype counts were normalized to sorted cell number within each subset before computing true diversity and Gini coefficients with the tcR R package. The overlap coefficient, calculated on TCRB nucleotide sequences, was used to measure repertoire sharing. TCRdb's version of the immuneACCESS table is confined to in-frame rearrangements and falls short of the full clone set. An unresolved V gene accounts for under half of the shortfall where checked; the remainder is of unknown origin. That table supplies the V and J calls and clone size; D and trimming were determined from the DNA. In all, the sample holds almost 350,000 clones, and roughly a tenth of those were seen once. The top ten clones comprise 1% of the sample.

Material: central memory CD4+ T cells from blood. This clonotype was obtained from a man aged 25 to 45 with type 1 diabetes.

The DNA sequence follows: TGTGCCAGCAGTTACGGGTGGCAGAGGCAGGGAAGCGAGCAGTACTTC. Its translation reads: CASSYGWQRQGSEQYF. The rearranged chain carries TRBV6-5 and TRBJ2-7, and perhaps TRBD1 as D gene, on 5 matching bases. V loses 2 bases of germline sequence and J loses 6 bases, and the interval between the two ends is 20 bases. The CDR3 measures 16 amino acids from cysteine to phenylalanine. Only CDR3 DNA remains: 48 bases, in frame from the first base. Via the germline V gene, CDR1 is MNHEY and CDR2 SVGAGI.